These 21 T cell receptor beta chains came from one sample sequenced in a study of Ad26.COV2.S vaccination and SARS-CoV-2 variants. The sample's treatment: 15 to 20 received Ad26.COV2.S at low or high dose, single or two shots; roughly five received placebo; per-sample allocation not given. Samples were taken on day 63 after the first vaccine or placebo injection. Generated by immunoSEQ multiplex PCR, the TCRdb table keeps only in-frame clones and is missing some. The table records 200,000 to 250,000 clones, roughly 90% of them present only once. The sample was peripheral blood, taken in a trial of Ad26.COV2.S vaccine versus placebo. The receptors here all came from a person aged 18 to 59 who received the Ad26.COV2.S COVID-19 vaccine or a placebo.

This chain joins TRBV20-1 and TRBJ2-1; TRBD2 matches at 13 bases. The junction had 5 bases not matched to a gene; V was cut back by 3 bases and J by 9 bases. Per germline, CDR1 DFQATT and CDR2 SNEGSKA (reference sequence). This CDR3 comprises 14 residues. The CDR3: CSASRTSGRGEQFF. CDR3 sequence (DNA): TGCAGTGCTAGTAGGACTAGCGGGAGAGGTGAGCAGTTCTTC.

The chain couples TRBV30 to TRBJ2-3, with 7 positions matching TRBD1. The CDR3 is made up of 14 amino acids. Germline V gene sequence: CDR1 GTSNPN, CDR2 SVGIG (reference sequence). After removal of 5 bases from V and 2 bases from J, the junction contained 7 bases not matched to a gene. The CDR3 here is CAWDRETFTDTQYF. The CDR3 bases are TGTGCCTGGGACAGGGAAACTTTCACAGATACGCAGTATTTT.

This clone was seen once. V gene TRBV6-1 combines with J gene TRBJ2-5, with 10 bases that match TRBD2. CDR1 and CDR2 (germline): MNHNS, SASEGT. V shed 3 bases, J shed 1 base, and the junction held 5 bases outside the gene matches. The CDR3 runs 16 residues. The CDR3 loop is CASSDGSGGSQETQYF. The CDR3 DNA sequence: TGTGCCAGCAGTGATGGTAGCGGGGGGTCCCAAGAGACCCAGTACTTC.

V usage is TRBV7-9 and J usage is TRBJ2-1; D gene uncertain. Germline V gene sequence: CDR1 SEHNR, CDR2 FQNEAQ (reference sequence). Between the trimmed V and J ends, which lost 2 bases and 8 bases, there was a span of 7 bases. This CDR3 contains 12 residues. The CDR3 loop reads CASSLYLDEQFF. CDR3 DNA: TGTGCCAGCAGCTTATACCTAGATGAGCAGTTCTTC.

The CDR3 region has the DNA TGTGCCAGCAGGCCAACAGGGGCAGGTGGCTACACCTTC. This codes for CASRPTGAGGYTF. The chain employs TRBV27 and TRBJ1-2; 7 bases are shared with TRBD1. V was pared by 6 bases and J by 7 bases, with 8 bases of the junction left unmatched. The CDR3 loop spans 13 amino acids. Germline V gene data show CDR1 as MNHEY and CDR2 as SMNVEV (reference sequence).

The gene calls are TRBV7-2 and TRBJ2-1; tentative D call: TRBD1 (5 bases). Germline-derived CDR1 and CDR2 are SGHTA and FQGNSA. This CDR3 is 19 amino acids long. V was trimmed by 1 base and J by 0 bases, leaving 19 bases between them. The CDR3 spells CASSLGQGLMRSSYNEQFF. The CDR3 region has the DNA TGTGCCAGCAGCTTAGGGCAGGGTTTAATGAGGAGCTCCTACAATGAGCAGTTCTTC. The variable domain in full, completed from reference TRBV7-2 and TRBJ2-1, reads GAGVSQSPSNKVTEKGKDVELRCDPISGHTALYWYRQSLGQGLEFLIYFQGNSAPDKSGLPSDRFSAERTGGSVSTLTIQRTQQEDSAVYLCASSLGQGLMRSSYNEQFFGPGTRLTVL.

This clone has just one count. The rearrangement uses TRBV19 and TRBJ2-1, with D perhaps matching TRBD2 (6 bases). CDR1 is LNHDA and CDR2 is SQIVND in the germline V gene (reference sequence). V was shortened by 4 bases and J by 2 bases, with 12 bases between the two germline ends. The CDR3 length is 15 residues. The DNA for the CDR3 is TGTGCCAGTAGTAGGGGCGGGGTAACCTACAATGAGCAGTTCTTC. Protein sequence: CASSRGGVTYNEQFF.

As to this clone: Other DNA sequences within the sample encode an identical CDR3. V usage is TRBV7-9 and J usage is TRBJ1-2; TRBD1 matches 7 bases. CDR3 size: 13 residues. Germline-derived CDR1 and CDR2 are SEHNR and FQNEAQ (reference sequence). With 1 base clipped from V and 6 bases from J, the junction kept 2 bases outside the gene matches. The CDR3 loop reads CASSLGQGDGYTF. The DNA for the CDR3 is TGTGCCAGCAGCTTAGGACAGGGCGATGGCTACACCTTC. The full variable domain, in which reference TRBV7-9 and TRBJ1-2 provide the parts outside the CDR3, is DTGVSQNPRHKITKRGQNVTFRCDPISEHNRLYWYRQTLGQGPEFLTYFQNEAQLEKSRLLSDRFSAERPKGSFSTLEIQRTEQGDSAMYLCASSLGQGDGYTFGSGTRLTVV.

This clone was counted a single time. The CDR3 protein is CASSVGRGGTYNEQFF. The CDR3 DNA reads TGTGCCAGCAGCGTAGGAAGGGGTGGCACCTACAATGAGCAGTTCTTC. The chain couples TRBV9 to TRBJ2-1; TRBD1 might be the D (5 bases). In germline, CDR1 is SGDLS, CDR2 YYNGEE. With 0 bases removed from V and 2 bases from J, the gap between germline ends came to 12 bases. The CDR3 covers 16 residues.

CDR3 amino acids: CASSWDNSNQPQHF. DNA of the CDR3: TGTGCCAGCAGCTGGGATAATAGCAATCAGCCCCAGCATTTT. The V and J genes are TRBV28 and TRBJ1-5; D unclear. Germline CDR1 MDHEN, CDR2 SYDVKM. Trimming removed 6 bases from V and 0 bases from J, with 9 bases in between. The CDR3 consists of 14 residues.

This sequence joins TRBV7-9 and TRBJ2-3; 9 bases are shared with TRBD2. The CDR3 is 12 residues long. V lost 1 base, J lost 14 bases, and 4 bases stayed unmatched. Germline CDR1 is SEHNR and CDR2 is FQNEAQ (reference sequence). Written as DNA, the CDR3 is TGTGCCAGCAGCTTAGGGGGACTAGCCCCGTATTTT. The encoded protein is CASSLGGLAPYF.

The CDR3 region has the DNA TGTGCCAGCAGCTCTGGGGGGGGGCAAGAGACCCAGTACTTC. This codes for CASSSGGGQETQYF. The gene calls are TRBV7-8 and TRBJ2-5; 7 bases line up with TRBD2. V was pared by 4 bases and J by 2 bases, with 4 bases of the junction left unmatched. Looked up from germline, CDR1 is SGHVS and CDR2 is FQNEAQ. The CDR3 has 14 residues.

The V call is TRBV19, the J call TRBJ2-2; the D gene is possibly TRBD2 (5 bases). The CDR3 runs to 10 residues. V gave up 10 bases and J gave up 7 bases, with 7 bases separating them. Germline CDR1 LNHDA, CDR2 SQIVND (reference sequence). In DNA form, the CDR3 reads TGTGCCATGGGAGACGGGGAGCTGTTTTTT. It translates to CAMGDGELFF.

The V call is TRBV24-1, the J call TRBJ2-3, with a tentative D call TRBD1 (5 bases). Trimming removed 3 bases at V and 4 bases at J, with 25 bases between. Germline CDR1 reads KGHDR; CDR2 reads SFDVKD. The CDR3 is 19 residues long. The CDR3, as DNA: TGTGCCACCAGTGATCCCCTGATTAGAACAGGTAGCACCCCAGATACGCAGTATTTT. Its protein product is CATSDPLIRTGSTPDTQYF.

The V and J genes are TRBV7-2 and TRBJ2-1; 8 bases align to TRBD2. J gave up 4 bases and V 8 bases, and 13 bases lay outside the gene matches. The CDR3 runs to 16 residues. Per germline, CDR1 SGHTA and CDR2 FQGNSA. The CDR3 DNA reads TGTGCCAGCCCATCGACCGCGGGCGGGAGGTACAATGAGCAGTTCTTC. Translating it yields CASPSTAGGRYNEQFF.

CDR3 region: CASLPLVRLGRSPLHF. CDR3 DNA: TGTGCCAGCCTGCCTCTGGTCCGCCTGGGGCGGTCACCCCTCCACTTT. The chain has TRBV27 and TRBJ1-6, with D perhaps TRBD1 (5 bases). Per the germline V gene, CDR1 is MNHEY and CDR2 is SMNVEV (reference sequence). The ends were cut back, 8 bases at V and 10 bases at J, with 24 bases in the middle. This CDR3 contains 16 residues.

This chain uses TRBV19 with TRBJ1-1; weak D call: TRBD1 (5 bases). The CDR3 extends over 14 amino acids. Trimming removed 1 base from V and 3 bases from J, with 9 bases in between. Germline lookup yields CDR1 LNHDA and CDR2 SQIVND (reference sequence). CDR3 residues: CASSIGTGHTEAFF. The CDR3 region has the DNA TGTGCCAGTAGTATAGGGACGGGGCACACTGAAGCTTTCTTT.

V and J are TRBV30 and TRBJ2-7, with D maybe TRBD1 (6 bases). Germline loops: CDR1 GTSNPN, CDR2 SVGIG (reference sequence). Trimming removed 0 bases from V and 3 bases from J, with 15 bases in between. This CDR3 has 15 residues. The CDR3 DNA is TGTGCCTGGAGTGTAAGCTCGGGCAGGGGCTACGAGCAGTACTTC. Protein product: CAWSVSSGRGYEQYF. The variable domain in full, with the rest retrieved from reference TRBV30 and TRBJ2-7, is SQTIHQWPATLVQPVGSPLSLECTVEGTSNPNLYWYRQAAGRGLQLLFYSVGIGQISSEVPQNLSASRPQDRQFILSSKKLLLSDSGFYLCAWSVSSGRGYEQYFGPGTRLTVT.

The chain combines TRBV9 with TRBJ2-3, with 8 bases matching TRBD2. This CDR3 has 18 residues. V trimming: 0 bases; J trimming: 2 bases; junction bases outside the gene matches: 11. The V gene's germline CDR1 is SGDLS and CDR2 YYNGEE. The CDR3 nucleotides read TGTGCCAGCAGCGTAGAGGCTAGCGGGTCGGGTTTCACAGATACGCAGTATTTT. Its translation: CASSVEASGSGFTDTQYF.

CDR3 region: CASSRDSPLHF. CDR3 bases: TGTGCCAGCAGCCGCGACAGCCCCCTCCACTTT. This chain joins TRBV5-6 and TRBJ1-6; possibly TRBD1 for D (5 bases). Germline CDR1 SGHDT, CDR2 YYEEEE. Between the trimmed V and J ends, which lost 4 bases and 13 bases, there was a span of 9 bases. The CDR3 consists of 11 residues.

This sequence joins TRBV6-6 and TRBJ1-2; D perhaps matches TRBD1 (6 bases). From germline, CDR1 is MNHNY and CDR2 SVGAGI (reference sequence). V was shortened by 7 bases and J by 0 bases, with 18 bases between the two germline ends. This CDR3 comprises 16 residues. The CDR3 DNA reads as TGTGCCAGCACTGACCAAGCCCGGGACACTAACTATGGCTACACCTTC. Translating it yields CASTDQARDTNYGYTF.